A selection of T cell receptor beta chains follows, all from one sample in a study of cytomegalovirus exposure and HLA in healthy donors. The protocol was immunoSEQ multiplex PCR, while the TCRdb copy is restricted to in-frame clones and leaves out a portion. The table shows over 15,000 clones, with 84% occurring only once. Material for sequencing was PBMCs. The receptors come from a human donor in good health. Both conserved end residues are part of each CDR3.

j_gene: TRBJ2-2
v_gene: TRBV6-1
CDR3aa: CASSEEQGADTGELFF

j_gene: TRBJ2-1
v_gene: TRBV18
CDR3aa: CASSSSGRTPYNEQFF

j_gene: TRBJ1-1
v_gene: TRBV5-1
CDR3aa: CASSLVGQGGEAFF

j_gene: TRBJ1-5
v_gene: TRBV4-1
CDR3aa: CASSLYSNQPQHF

j_gene: TRBJ2-1
v_gene: TRBV5-1
CDR3aa: CASSSSGTSSHNEQFF

j_gene: TRBJ2-1
v_gene: TRBV11-2
CDR3aa: CASSLVGDEQFF

j_gene: TRBJ1-2
v_gene: TRBV7-2
CDR3aa: CASSSQPGDYGYTF

j_gene: TRBJ2-3
v_gene: TRBV18
CDR3aa: CASSRGQNTDTQYF

j_gene: TRBJ2-1
v_gene: TRBV5-6
CDR3aa: CASSLLAREQFF

j_gene: TRBJ1-1
v_gene: TRBV5-4
CDR3aa: CASSLGQGPYEAFF

j_gene: TRBJ1-2
v_gene: TRBV2
CDR3aa: CASRGSRSYGYTF

j_gene: TRBJ2-2
v_gene: TRBV6-4
CDR3aa: CASSETGAGELFF

j_gene: TRBJ2-7
v_gene: TRBV11-2
CDR3aa: CASSLGEPPRYEQYF

j_gene: TRBJ1-4
v_gene: TRBV30
CDR3aa: CAWSITRGRVHEKLFF

j_gene: TRBJ1-3
v_gene: TRBV7-6
CDR3aa: CASSRAGLSGNTIYF

j_gene: TRBJ2-7
v_gene: TRBV4-1
CDR3aa: CASSLAPGGNYEQYF

j_gene: TRBJ2-7
v_gene: TRBV6-5
CDR3aa: CASSSLDRANEQYF

j_gene: TRBJ2-1
v_gene: TRBV5-1
CDR3aa: CASSLTSGGHNEQFF

j_gene: TRBJ2-7
v_gene: TRBV30
CDR3aa: CAWTPLGGTGEYEQYF

j_gene: TRBJ1-1
v_gene: TRBV6-6
CDR3aa: CASSYRTGYVDTEAFF

j_gene: TRBJ2-5
v_gene: TRBV7-2
CDR3aa: CASSLVGSSGGKETQYF

j_gene: TRBJ1-6
v_gene: TRBV5-8
CDR3aa: CASSLAQVDNSPLHF

j_gene: TRBJ2-7
v_gene: TRBV11-2
CDR3aa: CASSFGRGVPTYEQYF

j_gene: .
v_gene: TRBV5-1
CDR3aa: CASSWDSSYEQYF

j_gene: TRBJ2-1
v_gene: TRBV6-4
CDR3aa: CASSGSGLARSNEQFF

j_gene: TRBJ1-2
v_gene: TRBV27
CDR3aa: CASSPTGTGWGYTF

j_gene: TRBJ2-1
v_gene: TRBV5-1
CDR3aa: CASSLERNSYNEQFF

j_gene: TRBJ1-2
v_gene: TRBV9
CDR3aa: CASSADRLGYGYTF

j_gene: TRBJ1-4
v_gene: TRBV6-6
CDR3aa: CASSYSDSRGKLFF

j_gene: TRBJ2-1
v_gene: TRBV7-9
CDR3aa: CASNPAGSGYNEQFF

j_gene: TRBJ2-1
v_gene: TRBV5-1
CDR3aa: CASSLALTGNNEQFF

j_gene: TRBJ2-7
v_gene: TRBV5-1
CDR3aa: CASTPGGAEEQYF

j_gene: TRBJ2-5
v_gene: TRBV14
CDR3aa: CASSRLQETQYF

j_gene: TRBJ2-7
v_gene: TRBV2
CDR3aa: CASRGTFRSYEQYF

j_gene: TRBJ2-1
v_gene: TRBV27
CDR3aa: CASSLSSYNEQFF

j_gene: TRBJ1-5
v_gene: TRBV2
CDR3aa: CASREGQGGQPQHF

j_gene: TRBJ2-7
v_gene: TRBV25-1
CDR3aa: CASSEQGLSYEQYF